This T cell receptor (beta chain) was sequenced during a study of cytotoxic CD8 clonotypes in ibrutinib-treated CLL. Across the study: Partial responses totalled around 25 and complete responses 2; after median 68 months, approximately 15 remained remitted and about twelve progressed.

Concerning this clone: Antigen: not known.

Profiling relied on immunoSEQ multiplex PCR, and the TCRdb table lists in-frame clones only, not all of them. The sample records approximately 300,000 clones, 80% being singletons. Germline V CDR1 and CDR2: SGHNT, YENEEA. V trimming: 1 base; J trimming: 7 bases; junction bases outside the gene matches: 4. The CDR3 has 14 amino acids. Points from the study as a whole: Public clonotypes showed up rarely, and on treatment they shrank or held steady.

This clonotype was sampled from a human donor with chronic lymphocytic leukemia. The J gene is TRBJ2-4, the V gene TRBV11-3; TRBD1 agrees at 7 bases. Sequencing used PBMCs, obtained before ibrutinib treatment. The CDR3 reads CASSLGRGSNIQYF. CDR3 in DNA: TGTGCCAGCAGCTTAGGCAGGGGGAGCAACATTCAGTACTTC.